This TCR beta chain comes out of a study of T cell responses to AZD1222 COVID-19 vaccine. This table comes from immunoSEQ multiplex PCR, and its TCRdb copy is limited to in-frame clones, with some not included. The data contain about 150,000 clones, roughly 91% of them singletons. The V end lost 5 bases, the J end lost 10 bases, and 12 bases lay between the germline ends. The CDR3 runs to 13 residues. The TCR comes from an adult in good health. The sample consisted of peripheral blood, taken on day 0 of AZD1222 vaccination. J is TRBJ1-6 and V is TRBV12-3 or TRBV12-4; D remains unclear. This CDR3 is CASSPQFRSPLHF. Here the CDR3 DNA reads TGTGCCAGCAGTCCCCAATTCCGATCACCCCTCCACTTT.